The rows below give T cell receptor beta chains drawn from one sample of a study of T cells after yellow fever vaccination. TCRdb reanalysed the 5' RACE reads using MiXCR and keeps one entry per CDR3 protein. The table shows under 600,000 distinct CDR3 sequences, with around an eighth occurring only once. Source: PBMCs, taken on the day of the yellow fever booster vaccination. The receptors originated from a man between 25 and 39 years old who received the YFV17D yellow fever vaccine. Both conserved end residues are part of each CDR3. The D gene is left open where the match is weak. The size entry is marked missing in some rows and otherwise reads once, few, many or a size class.

V gene	D gene	clone size	J gene	CDR3 DNA	CDR3 protein
TRBV7-6	.	few	TRBJ2-1	TGTGCCAGCAGCTTAAGAGGGGGGGCGGGTAGCTACAATGAGCAGTTCTTC	CASSLRGGAGSYNEQFF
TRBV21-1	.	few	TRBJ1-6	TGTGCCAGCAGCAGTCGCGGGACAGGGCGTAATTCACCCCTCCACTTT	CASSSRGTGRNSPLHF
TRBV7-2	.	.	TRBJ2-7	TGTGCCAGCAGCCGCGTCGAGTCCTACGAGCAGTACTTC	CASSRVESYEQYF
TRBV7-9	.	.	TRBJ1-5	TGTGCCAGCAGCTGCGGGAGGGTCAGATATAGCAATCAGCCCCAGCATTTT	CASSCGRVRYSNQPQHF
TRBV7-9	TRBD2	few	TRBJ2-1	TGTGCCAGCAGCCCCCGGCTAGCGGGATTATACAATGAGCAGTTCTTC	CASSPRLAGLYNEQFF
TRBV18	.	.	TRBJ2-1	TGTGCCAGCTCACCGGCCGAGGCCCTACAGGGTCTAAAAGGGTTCTTC	CASSPAEALQGLKGFF
TRBV20-1	TRBD1	many	TRBJ2-5	TGCAGTGCCCCAAGGACAGGCCAAGAGACCCAGTACTTC	CSAPRTGQETQYF
TRBV5-4	.	.	TRBJ1-6	TGTGCCAGCAGCTTGGACAGTCGGAATTCACCCCTCCACTTT	CASSLDSRNSPLHF
TRBV20-1	TRBD2	few	TRBJ2-1	TGCAGTGCTAGTGGGGACGGCGGGAGGATGGATGAGCAGTTCTTC	CSASGDGGRMDEQFF
TRBV19	.	few	TRBJ2-3	TGTGCCAGTAGTATCGGTTTAGTGAGAAGTGGAGATACGCAGTATTTT	CASSIGLVRSGDTQYF
TRBV24-1	TRBD2	.	TRBJ2-3	TGTGCCACCAGTGGGATAGCGGGAGGAGCAGATACGCAGTATTTT	CATSGIAGGADTQYF
TRBV10-3	.	.	TRBJ1-4	TGTGCCATCAGGGCCCAAGGGCCCAATGAAAAACTGTTTTTT	CAIRAQGPNEKLFF
TRBV16	TRBD1	.	TRBJ1-5	TGTGCCAGCAGCCAAGACAGGGTTAATCAGCCCCAGCATTTT	CASSQDRVNQPQHF
TRBV13	TRBD2	.	TRBJ2-1	TGTGCCAGCAGCTTAGTAACTAGCGGGACCTACAATGAGCAGTTCTTC	CASSLVTSGTYNEQFF
TRBV21-1	.	few	TRBJ2-1	TGTGCCAGCATCCGAGGAGCGAAGGCCAATGAGCAGTTCTTC	CASIRGAKANEQFF
TRBV5-8	.	.	TRBJ2-7	TGTGCCAGCAAGGGAATGGAAACCCCCTACGAGCAGTACTTC	CASKGMETPYEQYF
TRBV12-3/TRBV12-4	.	.	TRBJ2-2	TGTGCCAGCACTCTTAGGGGGGAGCTGTTTTTT	CASTLRGELFF
TRBV5-1	.	.	TRBJ1-5	TGCGCCAGCAGCTTGGATGGGCAGGGCAATCAGCCCCAGCATTTT	CASSLDGQGNQPQHF
TRBV7-6	TRBD2	.	TRBJ2-7	TGTGCCAGCAGTGTTACTAGCGCCTCCTACGAGCAGTACTTC	CASSVTSASYEQYF
TRBV7-3	.	few	TRBJ2-2	TGTGCCAGCAGCCTCGGCCTGGACACCGGGGAGCTGTTTTTT	CASSLGLDTGELFF
TRBV3-1	.	few	TRBJ2-1	TGTGCCAGCAGCCAAGAAGGTCGGGGCTGGTTCGATGAGCAGTTCTTC	CASSQEGRGWFDEQFF
TRBV12-3/TRBV12-4	TRBD1	.	TRBJ1-6	TGTGCCAGCAGGAAACAGGGGGCCGCCTATAATTCACCCCTCCACTTT	CASRKQGAAYNSPLHF
TRBV19	TRBD1	.	TRBJ2-1	TGTGCCAGTAGTCTCAAGACAGGGCGCGATGAGCAGTTCTTC	CASSLKTGRDEQFF
TRBV6-2/TRBV6-3	.	many	TRBJ2-7	TGTGCCAGCCAAAGTCACGCCTACGAGCAGTACTTC	CASQSHAYEQYF
TRBV6-5	TRBD1	few	TRBJ2-2	TGTGCCAGCAGTTACGACAGGGGGCGGACCGGGGAGCTGTTTTTT	CASSYDRGRTGELFF
TRBV7-2	.	.	TRBJ2-6	TGTGCCAGCAGCTTAGGGGCCCCAAGCTCTGGGGCCAACGTCCTGACTTTC	CASSLGAPSSGANVLTF
TRBV28	TRBD2	.	TRBJ2-7	TGTGCCAGCACCCCACTAGCGGGAGGCTACGAGCAGTACTTC	CASTPLAGGYEQYF
TRBV27	.	.	TRBJ2-5	TGTGCCAGCAGTTTAGAACGCTCCTATCCCAAGACCCAGTACTTC	CASSLERSYPKTQYF
TRBV3-1	TRBD2	.	TRBJ2-7	TGTGCCAGCAGCCATCCTCAATGGACTAGCGGGAACTACGAGCAGTACTTC	CASSHPQWTSGNYEQYF
TRBV7-9	.	.	TRBJ1-4	TGTGCCAGCAGCAGGGGAGCTAATGAAAAACTGTTTTTT	CASSRGANEKLFF
TRBV30	.	.	TRBJ1-1	TGTGCCTGGAGTGTAGACTCAGGGGCGAACACTGAAGCTTTCTTT	CAWSVDSGANTEAFF
TRBV7-2	TRBD2	few	TRBJ2-7	TGTGCCAGCAGCTTAGGCGGGAGCCTCAACGAGCAGTACTTC	CASSLGGSLNEQYF
TRBV10-3	.	.	TRBJ2-2	TGTGCCATCAGTCTAACCGGGGAGCTGTTTTTT	CAISLTGELFF
TRBV4-3	.	.	TRBJ1-1	TGCGCCAGCAGCCAAGATCCCATGAACACTGAAGCTTTCTTT	CASSQDPMNTEAFF
TRBV10-3	.	.	TRBJ2-3	TGTGCCATCAGTGAGTTTGAGGGAGGCACAGATACGCAGTATTTT	CAISEFEGGTDTQYF
TRBV5-1	.	many	TRBJ1-1	TGCGCCAGCAGCCCTTTCATGAACACTGAAGCTTTCTTT	CASSPFMNTEAFF
TRBV6-6	.	few	TRBJ2-3	TGTGCCAGCAGGGGCCCGGGTACAGATACGCAGTATTTT	CASRGPGTDTQYF
TRBV5-1	.	few	TRBJ2-5	TGCGCCAGCAGCTCCTACCACCAAGAGACCCAGTACTTC	CASSSYHQETQYF
TRBV6-5	.	few	TRBJ2-7	TGTGCCAGCAGCAAGAAGCCCACAGTCCCCCCCTACGAGCAGTACTTC	CASSKKPTVPPYEQYF
TRBV5-1	.	many	TRBJ2-1	TGTGCCAGCAGTTTAGGGGGGGCTTCCTACAATGAGCAGTTCTTC	CASSLGGASYNEQFF
TRBV6-2/TRBV6-3	.	few	TRBJ2-7	TGTGCCAGCAACCCTTTGGACGGGGGCCCTCGTTACGAGCAGTACTTC	CASNPLDGGPRYEQYF
TRBV19	.	.	TRBJ1-4	TGTGCCAGTAGCCACCCCCAACGGGACGCAACTAATGAAAAACTGTTTTTT	CASSHPQRDATNEKLFF
TRBV2	TRBD1	.	TRBJ2-2	TGTGCCAGCAGGGGGACAGGAGATACCGGGGAGCTGTTTTTT	CASRGTGDTGELFF
TRBV7-2	.	.	TRBJ1-4	TGTGCCAGCAGCTTTTTGACGAATGAAAAACTGTTTTTT	CASSFLTNEKLFF
TRBV7-2	.	.	TRBJ1-2	TGTGCCAGCAGCTTAGCGGGGGCAGTGAGTGGCTACACCTTC	CASSLAGAVSGYTF